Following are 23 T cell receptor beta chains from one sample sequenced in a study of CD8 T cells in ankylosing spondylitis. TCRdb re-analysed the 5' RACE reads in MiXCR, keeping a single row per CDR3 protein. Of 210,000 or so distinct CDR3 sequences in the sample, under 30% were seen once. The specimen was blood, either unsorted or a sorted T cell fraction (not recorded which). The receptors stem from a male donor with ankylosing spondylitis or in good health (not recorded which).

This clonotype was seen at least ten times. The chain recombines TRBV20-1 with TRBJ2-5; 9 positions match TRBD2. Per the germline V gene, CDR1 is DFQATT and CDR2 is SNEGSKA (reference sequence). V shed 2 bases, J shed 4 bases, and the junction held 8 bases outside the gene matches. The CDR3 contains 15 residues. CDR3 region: CSARLAGGPSETQYF. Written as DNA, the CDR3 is TGCAGTGCTAGATTGGCGGGAGGGCCCTCAGAGACCCAGTACTTC.

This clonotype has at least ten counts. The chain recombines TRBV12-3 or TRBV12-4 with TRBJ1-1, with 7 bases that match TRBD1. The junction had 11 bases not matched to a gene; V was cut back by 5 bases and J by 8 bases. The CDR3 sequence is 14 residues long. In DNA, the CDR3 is TGTGCCAGCAGTCCCAGGAACAGGGGAAAGGAAGCTTTCTTT. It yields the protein CASSPRNRGKEAFF.

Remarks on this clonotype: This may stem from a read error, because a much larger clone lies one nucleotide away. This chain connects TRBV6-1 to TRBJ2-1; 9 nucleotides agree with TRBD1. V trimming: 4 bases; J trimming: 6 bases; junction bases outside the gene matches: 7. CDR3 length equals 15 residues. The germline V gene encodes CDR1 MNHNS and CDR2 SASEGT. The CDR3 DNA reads TGTGCCAGCAGTGCCATTGACAGGGGGAGCAATGAGCAGTTCTTC. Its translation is CASSAIDRGSNEQFF.

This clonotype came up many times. The CDR3, as DNA: TGTGCCAGCTCCCGTCGACAGGGGTCCGGGGAGCTGTTTTTT. This translates into CASSRRQGSGELFF. This chain links TRBV27 with TRBJ2-2, with 8 nucleotides matching TRBD1. CDR1 and CDR2 from the germline V gene are MNHEY and SMNVEV (reference sequence). After removal of 8 bases from V and 6 bases from J, the junction contained 8 bases not matched to a gene. This CDR3 is 14 amino acids long.

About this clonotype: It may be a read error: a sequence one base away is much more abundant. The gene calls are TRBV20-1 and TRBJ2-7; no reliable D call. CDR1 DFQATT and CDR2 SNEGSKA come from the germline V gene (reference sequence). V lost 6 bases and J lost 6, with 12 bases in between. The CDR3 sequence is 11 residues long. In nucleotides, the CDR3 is TGCAGTGCAGAGGACGGCTCCGAGCAGTACTTC. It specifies CSAEDGSEQYF.

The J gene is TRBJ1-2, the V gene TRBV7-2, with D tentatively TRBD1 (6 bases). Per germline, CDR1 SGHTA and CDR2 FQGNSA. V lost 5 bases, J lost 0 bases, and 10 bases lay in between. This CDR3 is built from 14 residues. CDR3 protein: CASSTTGSNYGYTF. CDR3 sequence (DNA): TGTGCCAGCAGCACTACAGGGTCTAACTATGGCTACACCTTC.

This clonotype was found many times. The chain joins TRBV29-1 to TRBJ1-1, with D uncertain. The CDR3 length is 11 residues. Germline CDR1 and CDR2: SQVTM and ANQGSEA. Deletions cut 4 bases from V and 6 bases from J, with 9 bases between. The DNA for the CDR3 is TGCAGCGTTGGTGGGGAATCTGAAGCTTTCTTT. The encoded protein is CSVGGESEAFF.

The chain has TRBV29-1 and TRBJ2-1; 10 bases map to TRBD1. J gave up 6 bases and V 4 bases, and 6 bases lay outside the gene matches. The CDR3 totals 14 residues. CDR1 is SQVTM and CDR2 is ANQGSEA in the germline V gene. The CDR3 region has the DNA TGCAGCGTTGTAGTTGGGACAGGGGTCAATGAGCAGTTCTTC. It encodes CSVVVGTGVNEQFF.

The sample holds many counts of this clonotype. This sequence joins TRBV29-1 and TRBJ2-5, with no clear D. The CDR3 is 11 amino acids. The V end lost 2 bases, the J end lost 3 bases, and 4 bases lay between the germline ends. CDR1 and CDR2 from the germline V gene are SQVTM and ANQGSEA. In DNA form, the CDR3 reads TGCAGCGTTGAACCCAAAGAGACCCAGTACTTC. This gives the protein CSVEPKETQYF.

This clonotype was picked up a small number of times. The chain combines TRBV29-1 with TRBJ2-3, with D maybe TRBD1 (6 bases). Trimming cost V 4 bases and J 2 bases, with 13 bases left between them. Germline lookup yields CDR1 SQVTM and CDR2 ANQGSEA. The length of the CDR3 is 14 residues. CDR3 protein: CSVGGTSNTDTQYF. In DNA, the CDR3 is TGCAGCGTTGGAGGGACATCAAACACAGATACGCAGTATTTT.

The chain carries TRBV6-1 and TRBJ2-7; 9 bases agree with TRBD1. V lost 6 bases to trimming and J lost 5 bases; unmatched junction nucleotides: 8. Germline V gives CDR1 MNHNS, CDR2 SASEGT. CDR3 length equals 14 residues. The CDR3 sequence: CASRNYRGRHEQYF. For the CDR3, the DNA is TGTGCCAGCAGAAACTACAGGGGGCGCCACGAGCAGTACTTC.

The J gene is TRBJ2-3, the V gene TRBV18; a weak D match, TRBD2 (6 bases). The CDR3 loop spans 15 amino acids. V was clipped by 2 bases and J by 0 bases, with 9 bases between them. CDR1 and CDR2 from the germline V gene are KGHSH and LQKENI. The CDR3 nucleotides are TGTGCCAGCTCACCAGCTGGGAGGAGCACAGATACGCAGTATTTT. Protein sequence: CASSPAGRSTDTQYF.

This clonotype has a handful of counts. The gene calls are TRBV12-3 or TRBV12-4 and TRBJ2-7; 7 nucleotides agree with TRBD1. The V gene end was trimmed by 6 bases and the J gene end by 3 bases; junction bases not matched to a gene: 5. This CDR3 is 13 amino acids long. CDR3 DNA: TGTGCCAGCAGCCTGACAGGGAACTACGAGCAGTACTTC. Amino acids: CASSLTGNYEQYF.

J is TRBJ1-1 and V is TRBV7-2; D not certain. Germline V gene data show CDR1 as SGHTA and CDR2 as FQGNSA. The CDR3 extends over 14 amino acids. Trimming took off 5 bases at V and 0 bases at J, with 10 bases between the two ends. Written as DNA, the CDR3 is TGTGCCAGCAGCCGGATTGCCCTGAACACTGAAGCTTTCTTT. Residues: CASSRIALNTEAFF.

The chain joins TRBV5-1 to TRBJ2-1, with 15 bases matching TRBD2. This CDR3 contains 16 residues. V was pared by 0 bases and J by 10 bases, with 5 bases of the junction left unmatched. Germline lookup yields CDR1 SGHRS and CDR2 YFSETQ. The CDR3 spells CASSLEGLAGGREQFF. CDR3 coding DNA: TGCGCCAGCAGCTTGGAGGGACTAGCGGGAGGTCGGGAGCAGTTCTTC.

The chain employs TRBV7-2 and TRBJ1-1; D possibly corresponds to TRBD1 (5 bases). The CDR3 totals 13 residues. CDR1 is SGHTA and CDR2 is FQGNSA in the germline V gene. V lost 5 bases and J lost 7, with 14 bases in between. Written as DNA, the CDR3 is TGTGCCAGCAGCGGGGGATTACATCTTGAAGCTTTCTTT. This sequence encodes CASSGGLHLEAFF.

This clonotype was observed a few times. CDR3 residues: CASSLTSGTVWTQYF. CDR3 DNA: TGCGCCAGCAGCCTCACTAGCGGGACCGTGTGGACCCAGTACTTC. This chain links TRBV5-1 with TRBJ2-5; 10 nucleotides match TRBD2. Per germline, CDR1 SGHRS and CDR2 YFSETQ. J lost 7 bases, V lost 4 bases, and 10 bases had no gene match. This CDR3 comprises 15 residues.

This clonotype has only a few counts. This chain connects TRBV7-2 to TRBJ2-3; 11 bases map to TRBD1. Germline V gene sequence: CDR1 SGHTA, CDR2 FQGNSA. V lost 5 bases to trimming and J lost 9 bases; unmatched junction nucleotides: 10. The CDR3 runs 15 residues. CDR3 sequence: CASSKGQGGLGTQYF. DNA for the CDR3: TGTGCCAGCAGCAAGGGACAGGGGGGACTTGGGACGCAGTATTTT.

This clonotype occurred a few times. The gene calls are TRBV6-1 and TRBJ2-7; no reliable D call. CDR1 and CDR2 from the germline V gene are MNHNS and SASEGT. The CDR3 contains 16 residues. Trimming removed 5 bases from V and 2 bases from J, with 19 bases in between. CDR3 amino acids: CASSRSSASLTYEQYF. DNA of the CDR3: TGTGCCAGCAGTCGATCATCGGCTTCACTTACCTACGAGCAGTACTTC.

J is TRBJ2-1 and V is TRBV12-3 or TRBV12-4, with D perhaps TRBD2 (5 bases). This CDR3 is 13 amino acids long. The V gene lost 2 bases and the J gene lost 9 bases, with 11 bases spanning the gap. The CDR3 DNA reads TGTGCCAGCAGTTTACAGCTAGCAGCTGAGCAGTTCTTC. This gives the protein CASSLQLAAEQFF.

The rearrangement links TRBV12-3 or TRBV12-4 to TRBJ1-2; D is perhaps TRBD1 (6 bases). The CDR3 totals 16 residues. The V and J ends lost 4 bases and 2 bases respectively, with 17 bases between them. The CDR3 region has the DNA TGTGCCAGCAGTTCGGCAGGGGCGACGGTGAACTATGGCTACACCTTC. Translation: CASSSAGATVNYGYTF.

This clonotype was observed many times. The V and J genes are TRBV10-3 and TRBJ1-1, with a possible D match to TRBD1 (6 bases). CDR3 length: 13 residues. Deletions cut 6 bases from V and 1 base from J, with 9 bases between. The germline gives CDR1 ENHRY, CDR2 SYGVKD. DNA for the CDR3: TGTGCCATCAGCCTACAGGGGAACACTGAAGCTTTCTTT. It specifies CAISLQGNTEAFF.

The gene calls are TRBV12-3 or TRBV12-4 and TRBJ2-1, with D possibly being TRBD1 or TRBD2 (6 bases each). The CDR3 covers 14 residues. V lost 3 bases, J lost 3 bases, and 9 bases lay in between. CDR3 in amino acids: CASSFGGGYNEQFF. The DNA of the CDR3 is TGTGCCAGCAGTTTCGGGGGCGGCTACAATGAGCAGTTCTTC.